This T cell receptor (beta chain) was recorded in a study of blood T cell repertoires in COVID-19. About the research overall: The origin of the acute and convalescent COVID-19 samples was the United States, Italy and Spain. PBMCs, B-cell-depleted T cells, or T cells provided the cDNA or gDNA that made up the material.

This clone has only a few counts. Under the authors' procedure: Reference gene primer amplification gave estimated nucleated cell counts. Some clones are missing from TCRdb's copy, which holds only in-frame ones; the method was immunoSEQ multiplex PCR. V and J calls and clone size are those listed in that table; D and trimming were worked out from the DNA. The data show hundreds of thousands of clones, with roughly 89% seen just once and about 0.91% held by the top ten. Looked up from germline, CDR1 is LGHDT and CDR2 is YNNKEL (reference sequence). The CDR3 runs to 15 residues. V gave up 1 base and J gave up 6 bases, with 13 bases separating them. Those enrolled in Seattle joined during active infection and were followed longitudinally afterward.

The sample taken for sequencing was peripheral blood. The sequence was collected from a man aged 18 to 30 with COVID-19, enrolled during active disease. This rearrangement joins TRBV3-1 (or the pseudogene TRBV3-2) to TRBJ1-5; tentatively, D is TRBD1 (6 bases). The CDR3 here is CASSQGAGASQPQHF. The CDR3 DNA follows: TGTGCCAGCAGCCAAGGAGCGGGGGCTAGTCAGCCCCAGCATTTT.